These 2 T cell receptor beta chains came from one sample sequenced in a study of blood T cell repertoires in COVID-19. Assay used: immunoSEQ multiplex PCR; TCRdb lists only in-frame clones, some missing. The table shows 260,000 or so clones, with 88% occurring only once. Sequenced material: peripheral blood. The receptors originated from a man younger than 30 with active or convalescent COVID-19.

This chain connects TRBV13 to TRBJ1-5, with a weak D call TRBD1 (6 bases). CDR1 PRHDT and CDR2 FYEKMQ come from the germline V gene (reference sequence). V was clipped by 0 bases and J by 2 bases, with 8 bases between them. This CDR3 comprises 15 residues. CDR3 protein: CASSLGNRGNQPQHF. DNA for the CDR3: TGTGCCAGCAGCTTAGGTAACAGGGGCAATCAGCCCCAGCATTTT.

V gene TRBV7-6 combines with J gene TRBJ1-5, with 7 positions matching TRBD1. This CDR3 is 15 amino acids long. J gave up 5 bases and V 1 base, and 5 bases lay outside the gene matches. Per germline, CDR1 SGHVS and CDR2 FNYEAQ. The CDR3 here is CASSLVQGVDQPQHF. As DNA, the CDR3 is TGTGCCAGCAGCTTAGTGCAGGGGGTGGATCAGCCCCAGCATTTT.